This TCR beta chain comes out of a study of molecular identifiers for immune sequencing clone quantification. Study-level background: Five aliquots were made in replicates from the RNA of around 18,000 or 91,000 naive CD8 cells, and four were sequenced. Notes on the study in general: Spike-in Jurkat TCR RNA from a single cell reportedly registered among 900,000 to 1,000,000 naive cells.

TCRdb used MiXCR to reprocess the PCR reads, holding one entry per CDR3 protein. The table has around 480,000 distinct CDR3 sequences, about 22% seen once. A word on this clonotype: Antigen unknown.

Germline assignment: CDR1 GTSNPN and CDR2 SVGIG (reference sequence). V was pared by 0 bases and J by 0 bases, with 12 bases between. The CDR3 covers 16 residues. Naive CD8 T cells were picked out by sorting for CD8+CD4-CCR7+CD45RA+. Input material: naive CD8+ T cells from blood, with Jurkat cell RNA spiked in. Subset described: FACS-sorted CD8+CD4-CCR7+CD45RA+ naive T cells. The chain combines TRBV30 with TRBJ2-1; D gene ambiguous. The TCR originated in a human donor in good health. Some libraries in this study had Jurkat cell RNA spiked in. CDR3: CAWSVLNLNSYNEQFF. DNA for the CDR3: TGTGCCTGGAGTGTTCTAAACTTGAACTCCTACAATGAGCAGTTCTTC.